This T cell receptor (beta chain) was obtained from a study of cytomegalovirus exposure and HLA in healthy donors. Notes on the study in general: Confirmation in vitro established that three CMV-associated chains were specific for CMV antigens. Whilst most TCR sequences proved rare, a subset of public TCRs occurred across many donors.

CDR3 size: 15 residues. From germline, CDR1 is SNHLY and CDR2 FYNNEI. The germline V and J ends were trimmed by 2 bases and 3 bases, with 13 bases remaining between them. Method: immunoSEQ multiplex PCR; TCRdb's copy keeps in-frame clones and lacks some. The sample lists some 180,000 clones, around 86% occurring once. Note on this clone: Antigen unknown.

Source material: PBMCs. V usage is TRBV2 and J usage is TRBJ1-1; D gene ambiguous. The TCR sequence derives from a man in his thirties or forties in good health and CMV-seropositive. DNA of the CDR3: TGTGCCAGCAGTGAATCGGTGGGCGCAGACACTGAAGCTTTCTTT. It encodes CASSESVGADTEAFF. Full variable domain (remainder filled in from reference TRBV2 and TRBJ1-1): EPEVTQTPSHQVTQMGQEVILRCVPISNHLYFYWYRQILGQKVEFLVSFYNNEISEKSEIFDDQFSVERPDGSNFTLKIRSTKLEDSAMYFCASSESVGADTEAFFGQGTRLTVV.